Included here is one T cell receptor beta chain sequence, with context. The target antigen is unknown. These data are taken from a study of identical twins. The germline V and J ends were trimmed by 2 bases and 4 bases, with 12 bases remaining between them. CDR3 length: 14 amino acids. The germline gives CDR1 DFQATT, CDR2 SNEGSKA (reference sequence). TCRdb re-called the 5' RACE reads through MiXCR, storing one row per CDR3 protein. The sample has about 530,000 distinct CDR3 sequences; over 12% are singletons. Study results and caveats: Insertions were fewer in abundant cord blood beta clonotypes, whereas memory repertoires showed none of this pattern.

These data were also reused for a study on yellow fever vaccine responses in identical twins.

Material for sequencing was CD4+ T cells sorted from blood. The chain couples TRBV20-1 to TRBJ2-1, with D possibly called TRBD1 or TRBD2 (6 bases each). The clonotype was recovered from a woman younger than 35 in good health. The CDR3 bases are TGCAGTGCTAGAATCCAGGGGACTTACAATGAGCAGTTCTTC. It is translated as CSARIQGTYNEQFF.